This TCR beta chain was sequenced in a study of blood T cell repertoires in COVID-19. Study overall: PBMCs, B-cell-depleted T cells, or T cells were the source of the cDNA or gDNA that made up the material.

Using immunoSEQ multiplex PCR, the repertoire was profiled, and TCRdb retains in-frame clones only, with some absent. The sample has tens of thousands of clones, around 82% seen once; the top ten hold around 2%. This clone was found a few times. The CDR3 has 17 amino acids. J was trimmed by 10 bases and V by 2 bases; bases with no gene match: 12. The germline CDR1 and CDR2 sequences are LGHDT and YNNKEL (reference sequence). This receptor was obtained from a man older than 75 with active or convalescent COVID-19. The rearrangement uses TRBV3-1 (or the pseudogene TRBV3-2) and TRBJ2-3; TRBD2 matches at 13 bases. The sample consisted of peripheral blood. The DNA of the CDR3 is TGTGCCAGCAGCCAATTTCCGCCGGGACTAGCGGGATTGGCGCAGTATTTT. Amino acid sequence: CASSQFPPGLAGLAQYF.